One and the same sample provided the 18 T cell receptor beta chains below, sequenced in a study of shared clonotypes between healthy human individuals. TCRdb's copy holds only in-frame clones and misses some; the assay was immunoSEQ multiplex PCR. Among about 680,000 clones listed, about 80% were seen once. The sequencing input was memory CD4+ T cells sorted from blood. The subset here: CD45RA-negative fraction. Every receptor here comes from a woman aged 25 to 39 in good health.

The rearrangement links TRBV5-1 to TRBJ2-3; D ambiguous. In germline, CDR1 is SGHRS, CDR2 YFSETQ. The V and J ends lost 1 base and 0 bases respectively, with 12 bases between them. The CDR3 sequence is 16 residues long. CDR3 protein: CASSLTSSRSTDTQYF. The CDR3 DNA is TGCGCCAGCAGCTTGACCTCATCGCGAAGCACAGATACGCAGTATTTT. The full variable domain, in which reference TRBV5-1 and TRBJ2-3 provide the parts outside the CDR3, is KAGVTQTPRYLIKTRGQQVTLSCSPISGHRSVSWYQQTPGQGLQFLFEYFSETQRNKGNFPGRFSGRQFSNSRSEMNVSTLELGDSALYLCASSLTSSRSTDTQYFGPGTRLTVL.

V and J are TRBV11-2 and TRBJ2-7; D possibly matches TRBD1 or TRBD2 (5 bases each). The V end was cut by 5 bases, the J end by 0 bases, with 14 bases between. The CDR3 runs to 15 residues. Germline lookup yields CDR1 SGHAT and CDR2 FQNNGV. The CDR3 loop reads CASSAWDRSSYEQYF. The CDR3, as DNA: TGTGCCAGCAGCGCATGGGACCGAAGCTCCTACGAGCAGTACTTC.

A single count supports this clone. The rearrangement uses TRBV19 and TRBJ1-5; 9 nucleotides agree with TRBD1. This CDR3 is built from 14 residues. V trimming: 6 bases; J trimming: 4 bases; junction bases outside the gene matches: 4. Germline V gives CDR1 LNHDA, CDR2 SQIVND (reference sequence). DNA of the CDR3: TGTGCCAGTAGACCGGGACAGGGTAATCAGCCCCAGCATTTT. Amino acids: CASRPGQGNQPQHF.

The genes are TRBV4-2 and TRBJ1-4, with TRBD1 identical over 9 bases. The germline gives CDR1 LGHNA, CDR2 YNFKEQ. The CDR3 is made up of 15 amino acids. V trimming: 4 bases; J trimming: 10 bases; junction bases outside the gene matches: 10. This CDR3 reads CASSPRTGDVGKLFF. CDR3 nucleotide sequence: TGTGCCAGCAGCCCGAGGACAGGGGATGTTGGAAAACTGTTTTTT.

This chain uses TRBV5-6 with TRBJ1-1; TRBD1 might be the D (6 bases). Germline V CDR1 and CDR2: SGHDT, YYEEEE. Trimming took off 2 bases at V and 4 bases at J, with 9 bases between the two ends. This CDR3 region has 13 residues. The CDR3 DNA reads TGTGCCAGCAGCTTTTGGGGGGCCACTGAAGCTTTCTTT. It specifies CASSFWGATEAFF.

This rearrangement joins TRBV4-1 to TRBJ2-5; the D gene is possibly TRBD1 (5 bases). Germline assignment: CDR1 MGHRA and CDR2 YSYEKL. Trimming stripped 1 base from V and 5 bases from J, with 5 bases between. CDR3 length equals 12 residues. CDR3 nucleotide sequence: TGCGCCAGCAGCCAAGGGGGCGAGACCCAGTACTTC. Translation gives CASSQGGETQYF.

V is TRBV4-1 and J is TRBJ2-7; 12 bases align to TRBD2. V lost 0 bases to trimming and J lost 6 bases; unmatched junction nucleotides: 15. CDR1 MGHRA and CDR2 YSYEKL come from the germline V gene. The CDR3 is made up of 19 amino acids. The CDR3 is CASSQDPGTSGSLLREQYF. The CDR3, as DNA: TGCGCCAGCAGCCAAGACCCCGGGACTAGCGGGTCCCTACTTCGCGAGCAGTACTTC.

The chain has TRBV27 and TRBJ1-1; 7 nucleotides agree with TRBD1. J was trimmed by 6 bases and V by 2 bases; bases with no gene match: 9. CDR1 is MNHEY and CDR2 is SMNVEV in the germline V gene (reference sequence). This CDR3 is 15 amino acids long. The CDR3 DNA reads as TGTGCCAGCAGTTTACGCCCACAGGGGTTAGCTGAAGCTTTCTTT. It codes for CASSLRPQGLAEAFF.

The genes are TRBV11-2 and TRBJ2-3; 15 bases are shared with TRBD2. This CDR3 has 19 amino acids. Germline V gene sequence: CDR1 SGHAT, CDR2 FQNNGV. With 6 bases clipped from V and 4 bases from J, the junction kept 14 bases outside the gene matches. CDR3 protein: CASSFRWTSGRALADTQYF. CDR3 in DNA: TGTGCCAGCAGTTTCAGATGGACTAGCGGGAGGGCCTTGGCAGATACGCAGTATTTT.

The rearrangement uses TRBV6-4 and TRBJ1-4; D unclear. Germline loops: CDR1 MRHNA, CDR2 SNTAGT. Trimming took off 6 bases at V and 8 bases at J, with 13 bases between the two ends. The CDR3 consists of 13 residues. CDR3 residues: CASSEKVGEKLFF. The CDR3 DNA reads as TGTGCCAGCAGCGAAAAGGTTGGAGAAAAACTGTTTTTT.

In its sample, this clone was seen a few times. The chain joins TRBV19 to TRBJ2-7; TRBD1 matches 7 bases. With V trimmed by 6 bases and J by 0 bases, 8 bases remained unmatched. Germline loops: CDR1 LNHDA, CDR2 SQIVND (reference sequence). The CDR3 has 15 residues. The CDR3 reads CASRAFSGGSYEQYF. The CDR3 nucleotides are TGTGCCAGTAGGGCCTTTTCAGGGGGCTCCTACGAGCAGTACTTC.

The CDR3 sequence: CASSPLAGSYEQYF. The CDR3 region has the DNA TGTGCCAGCTCACCTCTAGCGGGGAGCTACGAGCAGTACTTC. The chain couples TRBV18 to TRBJ2-7; 9 nucleotides line up with TRBD2. V shed 3 bases, J shed 3 bases, and the junction held 3 bases outside the gene matches. Germline V gene data show CDR1 as KGHSH and CDR2 as LQKENI. The length of the CDR3 is 14 residues.

In nucleotides, the CDR3 is TGTGCCAGCAGCTTAGGGGCAGCGGGACCCTCCTACGAGCAGTACTTC. It yields the protein CASSLGAAGPSYEQYF. The V call is TRBV7-3, the J call TRBJ2-7; TRBD2 matches 7 bases. Germline loops: CDR1 SGHTA, CDR2 FQGTGA. CDR3 length equals 16 residues. V gave up 2 bases and J gave up 0 bases; unmatched junction bases: 7. Full variable domain (missing parts from reference TRBV7-3 and TRBJ2-7): GAGVSQTPSNKVTEKGKYVELRCDPISGHTALYWYRQSLGQGPEFLIYFQGTGAADDSGLPNDRFFAVRPEGSVSTLKIQRTERGDSAVYLCASSLGAAGPSYEQYFGPGTRLTVT.

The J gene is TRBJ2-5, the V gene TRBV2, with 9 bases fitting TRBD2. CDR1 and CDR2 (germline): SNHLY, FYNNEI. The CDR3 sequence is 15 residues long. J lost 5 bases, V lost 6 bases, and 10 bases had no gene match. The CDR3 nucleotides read TGTGCCAGCAGAGGCGGGAGGGCGGTTAAGGAGACCCAGTACTTC. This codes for CASRGGRAVKETQYF.

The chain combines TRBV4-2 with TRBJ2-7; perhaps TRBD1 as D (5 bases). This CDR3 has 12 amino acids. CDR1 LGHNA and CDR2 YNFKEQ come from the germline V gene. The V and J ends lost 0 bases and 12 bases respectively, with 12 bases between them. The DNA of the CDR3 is TGTGCCAGCAGCCAAGATCAGGGTTACAGGTACTTC. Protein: CASSQDQGYRYF.

The DNA for the CDR3 is TGTGCCAGCTCCCCTGGAAGGACAGAGTCGGGACTAGCACAAGAGACCCAGTACTTC. As protein: CASSPGRTESGLAQETQYF. V usage is TRBV18 and J usage is TRBJ2-5; TRBD2 agrees at 9 bases. Germline V lookup: CDR1 KGHSH, CDR2 LQKENI. The CDR3 totals 19 residues. Trimming removed 6 bases from V and 2 bases from J; junction bases left unmatched: 19.

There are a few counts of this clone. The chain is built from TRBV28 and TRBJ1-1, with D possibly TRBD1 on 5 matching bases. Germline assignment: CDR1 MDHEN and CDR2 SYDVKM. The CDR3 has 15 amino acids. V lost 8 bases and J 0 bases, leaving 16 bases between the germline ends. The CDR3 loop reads CASGGGNRMNTEAFF. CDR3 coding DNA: TGTGCCAGCGGCGGGGGAAACCGCATGAACACTGAAGCTTTCTTT.

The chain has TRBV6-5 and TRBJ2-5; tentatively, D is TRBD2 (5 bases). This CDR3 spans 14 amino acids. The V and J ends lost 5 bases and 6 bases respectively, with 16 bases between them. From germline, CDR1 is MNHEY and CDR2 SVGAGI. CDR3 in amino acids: CASSARGSLKTQYF. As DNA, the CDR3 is TGTGCCAGCAGTGCCCGGGGTAGTCTAAAGACCCAGTACTTC.